This TCR beta chain comes out of a study of cytomegalovirus exposure and HLA in healthy donors. Study-level findings and limits: Cytomegalovirus association was assigned to 170 or so TCR beta chains. Earlier findings revealed that most TCR beta V segments proved productive either about 87% or about 30% of the time.

Details on this clone: The antigen remains undetermined.

The PCR was carried out with 60 Vbeta primers and 13 Jbeta primers. Repertoires were generated with immunoSEQ multiplex PCR, while TCRdb's copy carries only in-frame clones and drops some. Among under 150,000 clones listed, 82% were seen once. This CDR3 is built from 14 residues. CDR1 and CDR2 (germline): SNHLY, FYNNEI. V trimming: 4 bases; J trimming: 5 bases; junction bases outside the gene matches: 4. The sample was PBMCs. The receptor comes from a woman aged 45 to 65 in good health and CMV-seropositive. This chain joins TRBV2 and TRBJ1-1, with 10 bases matching TRBD1. This CDR3 is CASSGQGALTEAFF. The CDR3 DNA reads as TGTGCCAGCAGTGGACAGGGGGCTTTGACTGAAGCTTTCTTT.